One and the same sample provided the 5 T cell receptor beta chains below, sequenced in a study of OX40 agonist ivuxolimab in advanced cancers. Using immunoSEQ multiplex PCR, the repertoire was profiled, and TCRdb retains in-frame clones only, with some absent. This table holds approximately 76,000 clones, approximately 85% found once. The source was CD4+ or CD8+ T cells sorted from blood, collected in a trial of the OX40 agonist ivuxolimab. The origin of the receptors is an adult with an advanced solid tumor such as melanoma, head and neck, liver or kidney cancer.

Remarks on this clone: No DNA is shown, since the ends of the CDR3 on it are uncertain; the CDR3 is the one TCRdb lists. V gene TRBV12-2 combines with J gene TRBJ2-7; no DNA check was done on the table's D call, TRBD2. TRBV12-2 is an annotated pseudogene. A total of 16 residues make up the CDR3, ends included. CDR3 loop: CASRLVVAGGTYEQYF.

This chain connects TRBV7-9 to TRBJ2-7; 8 bases fit TRBD1. Germline CDR1 and CDR2: SEHNR and FQNEAQ (reference sequence). The CDR3 covers 16 residues. J was trimmed by 0 bases and V by 4 bases; bases with no gene match: 8. The CDR3 spells CASSSDRGRNSYEQYF. The CDR3 DNA sequence: TGTGCCAGCAGCTCTGACAGGGGTAGGAACTCCTACGAGCAGTACTTC.

This chain uses TRBV30 with TRBJ2-2; D not certain. The CDR3 runs 16 residues. The germline V gene encodes CDR1 GTSNPN and CDR2 SVGIG (reference sequence). V was shortened by 3 bases and J by 1 base, with 15 bases between the two germline ends. The CDR3 coding sequence is TGTGCCTGGAGCTTCGGACGAACACTGAACACCGGGGAGCTGTTTTTT. Residues: CAWSFGRTLNTGELFF.

This sequence joins TRBV15 and TRBJ2-3; weak D call: TRBD2 (5 bases). The V gene lost 0 bases and the J gene lost 4 bases, with 17 bases spanning the gap. The CDR3 loop spans 17 amino acids. The V gene's germline CDR1 is LNHNV and CDR2 YYDKDF (reference sequence). In DNA, the CDR3 is TGTGCCACCAGCAGAGATTTGCGAGCGGCAGCCGCAGATACGCAGTATTTT. Translated: CATSRDLRAAAADTQYF.

The rearrangement joins TRBV7-3 to TRBJ1-2; D call uncertain. Germline V gives CDR1 SGHTA, CDR2 FQGTGA. The CDR3 is 13 amino acids. V was pared by 5 bases and J by 0 bases, with 7 bases between. The CDR3 here is CASSKDPNYGYTF. Here the CDR3 DNA reads TGTGCCAGCAGCAAAGATCCTAACTATGGCTACACCTTC.